The clone carrying this TCR beta chain was seen at least ten times. TCRdb re-called the RT-PCR reads with MiXCR, one entry per CDR3 protein. The data hold fewer than 800,000 distinct CDR3 sequences, with over 12% observed a single time. This CDR3 comprises 16 residues. V was pared by 0 bases and J by 2 bases, with 13 bases between. This receptor was taken from a female donor in good health, serving as a healthy control. The sequenced sample was memory CD4+ T cells from blood. This chain links TRBV12-3 or TRBV12-4 with TRBJ1-1; TRBD1 is a possible D gene (6 bases). CDR3 in DNA: TGTGCCAGCAGTTTAGCGCTAGGGGGAGGAAACACTGAAGCTTTCTTT. Protein product: CASSLALGGGNTEAFF.